The T cell receptor (beta chain) under discussion was sequenced for a study of radiotherapy plus CTLA-4 blockade in lung cancer. Points from the study as a whole: Some TCR clones had been derived from tumors. These clones expanded in peripheral blood after radiotherapy plus ipilimumab.

CDR3 length: 14 residues. Trimming removed 7 bases at V and 0 bases at J, with 10 bases between. Per germline, CDR1 MNHEY and CDR2 SVGAGI. With respect to this clone: Its antigen is not identified.

Measured with immunoSEQ multiplex PCR; TCRdb has only the in-frame clones, and not every one. The table records tens of thousands of clones, around 82% of them present only once. The sequenced sample was peripheral blood, obtained from a patient treated with radiotherapy plus ipilimumab. The clonotype was recovered from a human donor with non-small cell lung cancer who had a complete response to radiotherapy plus ipilimumab. The gene calls are TRBV6-5 and TRBJ1-3; D is undetermined. This CDR3 reads CASTRKGSGNTIYF. The CDR3 nucleotides read TGTGCCAGCACTCGGAAGGGCTCTGGAAACACCATATATTTT.